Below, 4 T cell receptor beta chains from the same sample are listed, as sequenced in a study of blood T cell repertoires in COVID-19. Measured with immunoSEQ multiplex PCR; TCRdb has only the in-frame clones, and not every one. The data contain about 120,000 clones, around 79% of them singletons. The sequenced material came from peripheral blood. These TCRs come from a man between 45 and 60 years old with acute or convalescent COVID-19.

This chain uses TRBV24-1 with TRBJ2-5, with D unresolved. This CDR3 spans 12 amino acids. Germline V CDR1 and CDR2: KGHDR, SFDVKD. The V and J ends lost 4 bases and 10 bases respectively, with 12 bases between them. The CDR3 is CATSDSLEDQYF. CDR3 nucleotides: TGTGCCACCAGTGACTCCCTTGAGGACCAGTACTTC.

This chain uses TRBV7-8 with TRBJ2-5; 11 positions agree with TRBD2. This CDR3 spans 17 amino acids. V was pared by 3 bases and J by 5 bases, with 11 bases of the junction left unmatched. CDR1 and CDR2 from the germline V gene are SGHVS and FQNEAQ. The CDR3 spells CASSFKLLAGEGETQYF. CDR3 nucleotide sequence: TGTGCCAGCAGCTTCAAGTTACTAGCGGGGGAAGGGGAGACCCAGTACTTC.

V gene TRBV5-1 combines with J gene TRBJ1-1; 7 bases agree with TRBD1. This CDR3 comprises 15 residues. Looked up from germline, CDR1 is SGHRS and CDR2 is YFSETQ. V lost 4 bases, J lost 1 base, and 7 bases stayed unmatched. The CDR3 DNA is TGCGCCAGCAGCCCAGGGACAGTGAGGAACACTGAAGCTTTCTTT. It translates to CASSPGTVRNTEAFF.

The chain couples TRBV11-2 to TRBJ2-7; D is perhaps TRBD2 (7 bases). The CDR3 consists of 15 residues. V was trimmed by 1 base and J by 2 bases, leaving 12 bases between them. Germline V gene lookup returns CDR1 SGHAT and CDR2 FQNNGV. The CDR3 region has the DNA TGTGCCAGCAGCTTAGCCGGGGGGCGGGCCTACGAGCAGTACTTC. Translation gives CASSLAGGRAYEQYF. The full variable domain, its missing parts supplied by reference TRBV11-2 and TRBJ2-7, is EAGVAQSPRYKIIEKRQSVAFWCNPISGHATLYWYQQILGQGPKLLIQFQNNGVVDDSQLPKDRFSAERLKGVDSTLKIQPAKLEDSAVYLCASSLAGGRAYEQYFGPGTRLTVT.